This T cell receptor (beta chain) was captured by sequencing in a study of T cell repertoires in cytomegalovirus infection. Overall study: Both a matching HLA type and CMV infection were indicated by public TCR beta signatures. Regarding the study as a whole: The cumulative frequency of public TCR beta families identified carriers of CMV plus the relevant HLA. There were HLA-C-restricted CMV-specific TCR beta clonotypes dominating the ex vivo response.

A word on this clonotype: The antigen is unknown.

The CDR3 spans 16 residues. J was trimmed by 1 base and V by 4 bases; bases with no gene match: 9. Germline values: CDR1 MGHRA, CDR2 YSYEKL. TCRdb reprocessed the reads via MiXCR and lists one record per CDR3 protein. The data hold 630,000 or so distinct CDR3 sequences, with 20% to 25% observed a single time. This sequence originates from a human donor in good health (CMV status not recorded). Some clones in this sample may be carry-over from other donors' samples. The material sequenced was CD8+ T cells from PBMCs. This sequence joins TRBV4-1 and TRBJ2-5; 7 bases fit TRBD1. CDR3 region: CASSPSGRGIQETQYF. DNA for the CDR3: TGCGCCAGCAGCCCCTCCGGCAGGGGGATCCAAGAGACCCAGTACTTC.